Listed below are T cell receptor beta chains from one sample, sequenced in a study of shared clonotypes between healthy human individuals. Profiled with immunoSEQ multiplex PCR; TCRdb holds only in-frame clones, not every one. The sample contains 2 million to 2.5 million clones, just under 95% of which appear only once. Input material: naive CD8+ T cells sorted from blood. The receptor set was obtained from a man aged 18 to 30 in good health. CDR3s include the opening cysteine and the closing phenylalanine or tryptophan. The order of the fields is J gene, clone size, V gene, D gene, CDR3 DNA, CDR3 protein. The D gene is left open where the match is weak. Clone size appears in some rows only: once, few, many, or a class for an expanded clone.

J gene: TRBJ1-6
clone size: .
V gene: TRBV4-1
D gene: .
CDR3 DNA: TGCGCCAGCAGCCAACTCAGGGGTACGGATTCACCCCTCCACTTT
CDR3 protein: CASSQLRGTDSPLHF

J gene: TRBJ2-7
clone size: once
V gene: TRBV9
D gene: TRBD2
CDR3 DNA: TGTGCCAGCAGCTTTAGCGGGGGGAGCTCCTACGAGCAGTACTTC
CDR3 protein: CASSFSGGSSYEQYF

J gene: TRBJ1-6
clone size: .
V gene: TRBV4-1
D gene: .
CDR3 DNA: TGCGCCAGCAGCCAAGTTGTCCAGGGGAATTCACCCCTCCACTTT
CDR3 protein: CASSQVVQGNSPLHF

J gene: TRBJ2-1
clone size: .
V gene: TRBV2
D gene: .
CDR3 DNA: TGTGCCAGCAGCGATGACGGGACTGGATACAATGAGCAGTTCTTC
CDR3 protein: CASSDDGTGYNEQFF

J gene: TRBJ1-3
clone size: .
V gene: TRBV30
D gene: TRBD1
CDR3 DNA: TGTGCCTGGAGTCCTCCCCTCGGGACAGGGGATGGAAACACCATATATTTT
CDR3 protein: CAWSPPLGTGDGNTIYF

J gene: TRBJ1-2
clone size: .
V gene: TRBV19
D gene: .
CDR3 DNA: TGTGCCAGTAGTATAGACGGGGATGGCTACACCTTC
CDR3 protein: CASSIDGDGYTF

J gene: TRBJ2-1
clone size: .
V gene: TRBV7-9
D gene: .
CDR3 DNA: TGTGCCAGCAGCTTACTTAGAGAGGATGAGCAGTTCTTC
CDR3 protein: CASSLLREDEQFF

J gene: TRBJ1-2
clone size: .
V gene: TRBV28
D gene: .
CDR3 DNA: TGTGCCAGCAGTGTACAGGGTCAAGACACCTTC
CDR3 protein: CASSVQGQDTF

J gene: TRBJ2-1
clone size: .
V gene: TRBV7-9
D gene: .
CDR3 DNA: TGTGCCAGCAGCTTACTGAATGAGCAGTTCTTC
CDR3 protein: CASSLLNEQFF

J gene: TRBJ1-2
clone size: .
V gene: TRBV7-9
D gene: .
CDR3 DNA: TGTGCCAGCAGCTCCCCGGGGGCTACGATCTATGGCTACACCTTC
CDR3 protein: CASSSPGATIYGYTF

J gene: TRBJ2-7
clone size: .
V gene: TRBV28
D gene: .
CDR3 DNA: TGTGCCAGCAGTTTCACAGCGTTAACCGGCTCCTACGAGCAGTACTTC
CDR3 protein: CASSFTALTGSYEQYF

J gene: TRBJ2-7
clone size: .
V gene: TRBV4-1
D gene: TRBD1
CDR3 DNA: TGCGCCAGCAGCCCCGGACAGGGCAACGAGCAGTACTTC
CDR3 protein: CASSPGQGNEQYF

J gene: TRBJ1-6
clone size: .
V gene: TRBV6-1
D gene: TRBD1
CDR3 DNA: TGTGCCAGCAGTGAAGGGACAGGCCCCTATAATTCACCCCTCCACTTT
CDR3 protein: CASSEGTGPYNSPLHF

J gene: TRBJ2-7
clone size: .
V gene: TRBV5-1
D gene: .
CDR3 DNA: TGCGCCAGCAGCTTGAAGGGGTCCCCTTACGAGCAGTACTTC
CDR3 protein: CASSLKGSPYEQYF

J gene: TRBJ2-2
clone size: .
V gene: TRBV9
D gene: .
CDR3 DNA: TGTGCCAGCAGCGTAGAACGGACCACGGAGGGGTTAGGGGAGCTGTTTTTT
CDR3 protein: CASSVERTTEGLGELFF

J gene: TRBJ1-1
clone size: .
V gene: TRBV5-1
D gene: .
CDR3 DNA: TGCGCCAGCAGACCCGGAATGAACACTGAAGCTTTCTTT
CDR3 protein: CASRPGMNTEAFF

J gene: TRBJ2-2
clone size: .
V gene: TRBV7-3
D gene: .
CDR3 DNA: TGTGCCAGCAGCCCGGACAACACCGGGGAGCTGTTTTTT
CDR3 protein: CASSPDNTGELFF

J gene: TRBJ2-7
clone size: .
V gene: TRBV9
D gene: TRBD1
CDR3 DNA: TGTGCCAGCAGCGTAGGCCCGACAGGGGAATCTGGGGAGCAGTACTTC
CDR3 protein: CASSVGPTGESGEQYF

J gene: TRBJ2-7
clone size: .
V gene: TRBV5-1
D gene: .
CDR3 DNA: TGCGCCAGCAGCCCCACCTGGGGATCCCCCTACGAGCAGTACTTC
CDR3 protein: CASSPTWGSPYEQYF

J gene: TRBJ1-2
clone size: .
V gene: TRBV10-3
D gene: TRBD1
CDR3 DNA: TGTGCCATCAGTGAGAAGGGACAGGGGGCATTTGGCTACACCTTC
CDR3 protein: CAISEKGQGAFGYTF

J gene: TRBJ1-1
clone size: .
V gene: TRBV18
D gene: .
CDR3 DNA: TGTGCCAGCTCACCACCTGACAGGCCCCGGGCTTTCTTT
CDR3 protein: CASSPPDRPRAFF

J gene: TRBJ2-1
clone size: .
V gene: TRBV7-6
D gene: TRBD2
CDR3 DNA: TGTGCCAGCAGCCCTTTAGCGGGAGGGCCCAGGAATGAGCAGTTCTTC
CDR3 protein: CASSPLAGGPRNEQFF

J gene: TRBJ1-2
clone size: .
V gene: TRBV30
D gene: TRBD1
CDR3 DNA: TGTGCCTGGAGTGGGGGGACAGGGCCCCTCTATGGCTACACCTTC
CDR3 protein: CAWSGGTGPLYGYTF

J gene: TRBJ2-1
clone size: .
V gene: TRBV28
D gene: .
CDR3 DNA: TGTGCCAGTACTGGACTGAGCTCCTACAATGAGCAGTTCTTC
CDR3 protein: CASTGLSSYNEQFF

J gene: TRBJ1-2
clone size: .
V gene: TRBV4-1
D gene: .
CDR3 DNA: TGCGCCAGCAGCCAAGCTTCGACAGGCTATGATTTGGGCTACACCTTC
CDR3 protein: CASSQASTGYDLGYTF

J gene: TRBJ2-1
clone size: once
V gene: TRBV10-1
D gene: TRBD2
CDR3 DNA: TGCGCCAGCAGTGATCGTCTAGCGGGAGGGGGCTACAATGAGCAGTTCTTC
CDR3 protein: CASSDRLAGGGYNEQFF

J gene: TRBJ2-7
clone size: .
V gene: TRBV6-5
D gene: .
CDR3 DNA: TGTGCCAGCAGTTACGGGACCTCCTACGAGCAGTACTTC
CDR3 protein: CASSYGTSYEQYF

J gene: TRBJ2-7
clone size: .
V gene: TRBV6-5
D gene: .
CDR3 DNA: TGTGCCAGCAGTTACTCGGCAGGACCTAATAATTACGAGCAGTACTTC
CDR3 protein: CASSYSAGPNNYEQYF

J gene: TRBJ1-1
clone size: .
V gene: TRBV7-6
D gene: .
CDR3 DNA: TGTGCCAGCAGCTCGGGGGCCAACACTGAAGCTTTCTTT
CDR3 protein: CASSSGANTEAFF

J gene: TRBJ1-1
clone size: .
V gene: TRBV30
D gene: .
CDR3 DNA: TGTGCATGGGGGGAGGAGAACACTGAAGCTTTCTTT
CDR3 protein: CAWGEENTEAFF

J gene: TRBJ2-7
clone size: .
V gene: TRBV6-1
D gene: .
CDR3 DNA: TGTGCCAGCAGTGAAGGTGGGGCCCACTACGAGCAGTACTTC
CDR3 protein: CASSEGGAHYEQYF

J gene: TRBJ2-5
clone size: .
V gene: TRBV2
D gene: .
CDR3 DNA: TGTGCCAGCAAGATCTCAGAAACCGCCCAAGAGACCCAGTACTTC
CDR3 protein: CASKISETAQETQYF